These T cell receptor beta chains were read from a single sample in a study of T cell repertoires and Cas9 in healthy adults. This table comes from immunoSEQ multiplex PCR, and its TCRdb copy is limited to in-frame clones, with some not included. This sample has about 22,000 clones, with roughly 90% found just once. Sequencing was performed on CD4+ effector T cells (CD127+, CD25-, CD137-, CD154-) from PBMCs; culture status not recorded. Receptors were obtained from a human donor in good health. Each CDR3 is given with its conserved first and last residue. D genes are given only for firm matches. Clone size is stated in some rows and not others, as once, few, many or a class when expanded.

>TRBV6-1|.|.|TRBJ1-3
CASSEAVPGNTIYF
TGTGCCAGCAGTGAAGCAGTACCCGGAAACACCATATATTTT
>TRBV11-3|TRBD1|.|TRBJ2-7
CASSPGYRGPTSYEQYF
TGTGCCAGCAGCCCGGGGTACAGGGGGCCAACGTCCTACGAGCAGTACTTC
>TRBV12-2|.|.|TRBJ2-3
CASRAKGRQGADTQYF
TGTGCAAGTCGCGCAAAGGGCAGACAGGGGGCAGATACGCAGTATTTT
>TRBV19|TRBD1|few|TRBJ2-7
CASSTGDEQYF
TGTGCCAGTAGCACAGGGGACGAGCAGTACTTC
>TRBV28|.|.|TRBJ1-1
CASIGWGSNTEAFF
TGTGCCAGCATTGGGTGGGGTTCAAACACTGAAGCTTTCTTT
>TRBV15|.|.|TRBJ1-3
CATSSDYANTIYF
TGTGCCACCAGCTCCGACTACGCAAACACCATATATTTT
>TRBV7-2|.|.|TRBJ2-2
CASSSQGQTAFF
TGTGCCAGCAGCTCCCAAGGCCAGACGGCGTTTTTT
>TRBV6-5|TRBD1|.|TRBJ1-2
CASTRTGGLYGYTF
TGTGCCAGCACTCGGACAGGGGGCCTCTATGGCTACACCTTC
>TRBV4-3|.|.|TRBJ2-1
CASSQLKRVQHHNEQFF
TGCGCCAGCAGCCAGCTAAAGCGGGTACAACACCACAATGAGCAGTTCTTC
>TRBV9|.|.|TRBJ2-3
CASSVSHRDTQYF
TGTGCCAGCAGCGTTTCTCATCGCGATACGCAGTATTTT
>TRBV7-7|TRBD1|.|TRBJ2-5
CASSSDRVGETQYF
TGTGCCAGCAGCTCGGACAGGGTTGGAGAGACCCAGTACTTC
>TRBV6-1|TRBD1|.|TRBJ2-2
CASSSDRVDTGELFF
TGTGCCAGCAGCTCGGACAGGGTGGACACCGGGGAGCTGTTTTTT
>TRBV28|.|once|TRBJ1-1
CASSPAGRQRNTEAFF
TGTGCCAGCAGCCCAGCCGGGAGACAACGGAACACTGAAGCTTTCTTT
>TRBV19|.|.|TRBJ1-5
CASSIKAGDHQPQHF
TGTGCCAGTAGTATCAAGGCAGGTGATCATCAGCCCCAGCATTTT
>TRBV7-2|.|.|TRBJ1-1
CASSLDHRFRMNTEAFF
TGTGCCAGCAGCTTAGATCATAGGTTCAGGATGAACACTGAAGCTTTCTTT
>TRBV2|TRBD2|.|TRBJ2-2
CASSPLGGANTGELFF
TGTGCCAGCAGCCCTTTGGGGGGGGCGAACACCGGGGAGCTGTTTTTT
>TRBV5-4|.|few|TRBJ2-1
CASSLFSLISSYNEQFF
TGTGCCAGCAGCTTGTTTTCGCTCATAAGCTCCTACAATGAGCAGTTCTTC
>TRBV7-9|.|.|TRBJ2-1
CASSLRRGGNEQFF
TGTGCCAGCAGTCTCCGTAGGGGGGGCAATGAGCAGTTCTTC
>TRBV12-5|.|.|TRBJ2-3
CASAPSNLAGRADTQYF
TGTGCTAGTGCCCCCTCGAACTTGGCGGGGCGCGCAGATACGCAGTATTTT
>TRBV2|.|.|TRBJ1-2
CASSEAGGSYGYTF
TGTGCCAGCAGTGAAGCAGGAGGGAGTTATGGCTACACCTTC
>TRBV11-1|.|.|TRBJ2-2
CASSRTGELFF
TGTGCCAGCAGCCGAACCGGGGAGCTGTTTTTT
>TRBV4-1|.|.|TRBJ1-2
CASSQDARGYGYTF
TGCGCCAGCAGCCAAGATGCCAGGGGCTATGGCTACACCTTC
>TRBV5-8|TRBD1|.|TRBJ1-1
CASSRGREAFF
TGTGCCAGCAGCAGGGGGCGGGAAGCTTTCTTT
>TRBV18|.|.|TRBJ1-5
CASSQGGSNQPQHF
TGTGCCAGCTCGCAGGGAGGAAGCAATCAGCCCCAGCATTTT
>TRBV28|.|.|TRBJ1-3
CASSSPREVAGNTIYF
TGTGCCAGCAGTTCTCCTAGGGAAGTGGCTGGAAACACCATATATTTT
>TRBV28|.|.|TRBJ1-4
CASSLTADRFTTNEKLFF
TGTGCCAGCAGTTTAACGGCAGACCGCTTTACAACTAATGAAAAACTGTTTTTT
>TRBV6-6|.|once|TRBJ2-1
CASSYGSSSYNEQFF
TGTGCCAGCAGTTACGGGAGTAGCTCCTACAATGAGCAGTTCTTC
>TRBV5-1|.|.|TRBJ2-1
CASSLVATHNEQFF
TGCGCCAGCAGCTTGGTGGCGACTCACAATGAGCAGTTCTTC
>TRBV18|TRBD2|.|TRBJ2-2
CASSLTASGANTGELFF
TGTGCCAGCTCACTCACGGCTAGCGGCGCGAACACCGGGGAGCTGTTTTTT
>TRBV28|TRBD1|.|TRBJ2-6
CASDTGAGANVLTF
TGTGCCAGCGATACAGGGGCTGGGGCCAACGTCCTGACTTTC
>TRBV6-6|TRBD1|.|TRBJ1-2
CASTPDRGYGYTF
TGTGCCAGCACCCCGGACAGGGGCTATGGCTACACCTTC
>TRBV19|.|.|TRBJ1-1
CASSPLGGVGPFF
TGTGCCAGTAGTCCCCTAGGTGGGGTAGGGCCTTTCTTT
>TRBV19|TRBD1|.|TRBJ1-2
CASRKPTGGNYGYTF
TGTGCCAGTAGGAAGCCTACAGGGGGAAACTATGGCTACACCTTC
>TRBV9|.|.|TRBJ1-6
CASSVAGRNSPLHF
TGTGCCAGCAGCGTAGCAGGGCGCAATTCACCCCTCCACTTT
>TRBV19|TRBD1|.|TRBJ1-1
CASSTTTGGAVNTEAFF
TGTGCCAGTAGTACGACAACAGGGGGCGCGGTTAACACTGAAGCTTTCTTT
>TRBV7-2|.|.|TRBJ2-3
CASSLATDTQYF
TGTGCCAGCAGCTTGGCAACAGATACGCAGTATTTT
>TRBV7-3|TRBD2|.|TRBJ2-3
CASSFGLAETNTDTQYF
TGTGCCAGCAGCTTCGGACTAGCGGAAACCAACACAGATACGCAGTATTTT
>TRBV4-2|TRBD2|.|TRBJ2-1
CASSQVGQREYNEQFF
TGTGCCAGCAGCCAAGTAGGGCAGCGGGAGTACAATGAGCAGTTCTTC
>TRBV2|.|.|TRBJ1-1
CASSMGVTEAFF
TGTGCCAGCTCAATGGGGGTGACTGAAGCTTTCTTT
>TRBV5-5|.|.|TRBJ1-3
CASSRPGENTIYF
TGTGCCAGCAGCCGCCCCGGGGAAAACACCATATATTTT
>TRBV20-1|.|.|TRBJ1-3
CSAIGENTIYF
TGCAGTGCTATAGGTGAAAACACCATATATTTT
>TRBV4-3|.|.|TRBJ1-2
CASSSGRVGGYTF
TGCGCCAGCAGCTCAGGCAGGGTTGGTGGCTACACCTTC
>TRBV6-6|TRBD1|.|TRBJ2-2
CASSNRDRGAGELFF
TGTGCCAGCAGTAACCGGGACAGGGGCGCCGGGGAGCTGTTTTTT
>TRBV27|.|.|TRBJ2-1
CASSLSLLPSSEQFF
TGTGCCAGCAGTTTATCCCTTCTACCTAGCAGTGAGCAGTTCTTC
>TRBV29-1|.|.|TRBJ2-1
CSVLPTDDNEQFF
TGCAGCGTTCTCCCGACAGATGACAATGAGCAGTTCTTC